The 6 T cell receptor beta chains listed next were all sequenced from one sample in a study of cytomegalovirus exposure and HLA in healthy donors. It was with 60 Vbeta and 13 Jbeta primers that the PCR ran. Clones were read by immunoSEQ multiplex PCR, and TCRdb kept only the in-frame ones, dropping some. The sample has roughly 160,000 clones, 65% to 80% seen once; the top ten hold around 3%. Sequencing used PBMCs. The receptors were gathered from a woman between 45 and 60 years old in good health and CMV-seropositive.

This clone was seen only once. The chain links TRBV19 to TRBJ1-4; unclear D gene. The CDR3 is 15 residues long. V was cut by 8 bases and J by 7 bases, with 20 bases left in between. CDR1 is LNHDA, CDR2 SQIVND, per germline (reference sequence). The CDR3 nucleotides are TGTGCCAGTTCAGCCTCGTCGGGGTTGGGTGAAAAACTGTTTTTT. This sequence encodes CASSASSGLGEKLFF.

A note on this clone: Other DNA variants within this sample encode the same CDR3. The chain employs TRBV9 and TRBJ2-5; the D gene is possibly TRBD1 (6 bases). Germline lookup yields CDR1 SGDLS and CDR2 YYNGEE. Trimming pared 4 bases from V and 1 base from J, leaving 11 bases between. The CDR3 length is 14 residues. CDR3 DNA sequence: TGTGCCAGCAGCCCCCGAGGGGGCCAAGAGACCCAGTACTTC. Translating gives CASSPRGGQETQYF.

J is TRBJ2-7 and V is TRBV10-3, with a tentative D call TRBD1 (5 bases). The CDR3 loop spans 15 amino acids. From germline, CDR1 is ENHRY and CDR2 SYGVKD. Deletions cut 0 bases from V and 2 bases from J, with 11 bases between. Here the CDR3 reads CAISESTREPYEQYF. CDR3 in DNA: TGTGCCATCAGTGAGTCGACCAGGGAACCCTACGAGCAGTACTTC.

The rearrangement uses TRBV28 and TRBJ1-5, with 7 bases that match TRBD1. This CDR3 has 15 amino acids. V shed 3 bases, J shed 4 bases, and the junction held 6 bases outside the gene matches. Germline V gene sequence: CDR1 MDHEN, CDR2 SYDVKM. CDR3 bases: TGTGCCAGCAGTTTTTCCGGGACAGAGAATCAGCCCCAGCATTTT. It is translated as CASSFSGTENQPQHF.

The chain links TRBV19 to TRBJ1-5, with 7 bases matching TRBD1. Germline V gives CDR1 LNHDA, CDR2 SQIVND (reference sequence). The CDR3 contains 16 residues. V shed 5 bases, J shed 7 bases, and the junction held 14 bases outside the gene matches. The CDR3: CASSPRDSVEGQPQHF. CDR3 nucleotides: TGTGCCAGTAGTCCCCGGGACAGCGTCGAGGGGCAGCCCCAGCATTTT.

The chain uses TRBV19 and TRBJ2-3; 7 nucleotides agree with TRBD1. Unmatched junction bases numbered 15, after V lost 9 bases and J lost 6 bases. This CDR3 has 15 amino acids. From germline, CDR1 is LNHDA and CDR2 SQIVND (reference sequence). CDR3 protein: CASRIDRAAMDTQYF. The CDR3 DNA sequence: TGTGCCAGCAGGATCGACAGGGCCGCCATGGATACGCAGTATTTT. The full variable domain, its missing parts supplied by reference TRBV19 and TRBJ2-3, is DGGITQSPKYLFRKEGQNVTLSCEQNLNHDAMYWYRQDPGQGLRLIYYSQIVNDFQKGDIAEGYSVSREKKESFPLTVTSAQKNPTAFYLCASRIDRAAMDTQYFGPGTRLTVL.